The present TCR beta chain was sequenced within a study of T cells after somatic rescue of genetic block. Germline V gives CDR1 MNHNS, CDR2 SASEGT. The CDR3 runs 16 residues. V lost 1 base to trimming and J lost 4 bases; unmatched junction nucleotides: 5. Generated by immunoSEQ multiplex PCR, the TCRdb table keeps only in-frame clones and is missing some. Here the sample spans tens of thousands of clones, 70% to 90% being singletons. What was sequenced was peripheral blood mononuclear cells (PBMCs). The J gene is TRBJ2-5, the V gene TRBV6-1; 11 bases map to TRBD1. The TCR sequence derives from a woman aged 18-30 years. The CDR3 sequence: CASSEDQGQGAETQYF. DNA for the CDR3: TGTGCCAGCAGTGAAGATCAAGGACAGGGGGCAGAGACCCAGTACTTC.